This entry describes one T cell receptor beta chain. Its antigen is unknown. V was shortened by 3 bases and J by 0 bases, with 3 bases between the two germline ends. Germline V lookup: CDR1 GTSNPN, CDR2 SVGIG (reference sequence). The CDR3 consists of 12 residues. The sample comes from a study of beta chain features in type 1 diabetes. General observations from the study: For Type 1 diabetes patients, all four CD4+ subsets carried TCRB CDR3s that were moderately but significantly shorter. The study left unresolved whether HLA type influences TCRB rearrangement.

The whole isolated RNA underwent reverse transcription, so sequencing captured expressed TCRB transcripts. Clones were sequenced by immunoSEQ multiplex PCR, and TCRdb holds only the in-frame ones, with some missing. Found here are some 150,000 clones, 9% of them singletons; the top ten hold about 0.75%. The chain joins TRBV30 to TRBJ2-4, with D uncertain. Sequenced: central memory CD4+ T cells from blood. This TCR derives from a woman between 25 and 40 years old with type 1 diabetes. The CDR3 bases are TGTGCCTGGAGCCTAGCCAAAAACATTCAGTACTTC. This encodes CAWSLAKNIQYF.